The 32 T cell receptor beta chains below were found in one sample sequenced in a study of CD8+CD57+ T cells in acquired aplastic anemia (dated by TCRdb to about 2018). Sequencing instrument: Illumina HiSeq 2000. TCR beta VDJ combination and CDR3 sequence profiling used genomic DNA as the template. TCRdb redid the processing of the public reads, applying fastp at Q25 and MiXCR, and retained in-frame beta chains. Rows matching on CDR3 protein sequence are summarized as one entry with the most common DNA and genes. The sample includes 75,000 to 100,000 distinct CDR3 sequences, with around 62% observed a single time. The top ten hold less than 75% of the sample. Patients chosen for sequencing had shown expansion of CD8+CD57+ cells by flow cytometry. Sequencing was performed on sorted CD4+, CD8+, or CD8+CD57+ T cells (not recorded which) from PBMCs. The receptors originated from a human donor with aplastic anemia.

The V gene is TRBV7-9, the J gene TRBJ2-5; 8 nucleotides match TRBD2. The ends lost 4 bases at V and 5 bases at J; junction bases unmatched: 12. This CDR3 spans 16 amino acids. Germline V gene lookup returns CDR1 SEHNR and CDR2 FQNEAQ (reference sequence). The CDR3 spells CASSWPSREGGETQYF. CDR3 sequence (DNA): TGTGCCAGCAGCTGGCCTAGCCGGGAGGGAGGGGAGACCCAGTACTTC.

The chain employs TRBV2 and TRBJ1-5; D gene unclear. The CDR3 sequence is 14 residues long. Trimming left V 6 bases short and J 0 bases short, with 9 bases between. Germline V gene data show CDR1 as SNHLY and CDR2 as FYNNEI. The CDR3 DNA reads TGTGCCAGCAGGCCCAGCAATAGCAATCAGCCCCAGCATTTT. This codes for CASRPSNSNQPQHF.

This clonotype was recorded a few times. The genes are TRBV10-3 and TRBJ2-3, with 10 nucleotides matching TRBD2. This CDR3 region has 15 residues. The V gene's germline CDR1 is ENHRY and CDR2 SYGVKD. The trim removed 7 bases at V and 6 bases at J, leaving 10 bases unmatched. The CDR3 DNA is TGTGCCATCACTGAAGCGGGGGGGCAGGGGGATACGCAGTATTTT. It translates to CAITEAGGQGDTQYF.

As for this clonotype: The junction shows a germline mismatch at one end, possibly a read error. CDR3 residues: CASTVTGLGSPLYF. For the CDR3, the DNA is TGTGCCAGTACCGTGACAGGGTTAGGTTCACCCCTCTACTTT. This chain connects TRBV19 to TRBJ1-6, with TRBD1 matching over 7 bases. Germline-derived CDR1 and CDR2 are LNHDA and SQIVND (reference sequence). CDR3 length: 14 residues.

As for this clonotype: The final CDR3 position lacks the conserved phenylalanine or tryptophan, pointing to a likely read error. V gene TRBV12-3 or TRBV12-4 combines with J gene TRBJ2-1; D might be TRBD1 or TRBD2, each matching 6 bases. V lost 3 bases to trimming and J lost 7 bases, with 19 bases between them. This CDR3 is 16 amino acids long. In nucleotides, the CDR3 is TGTGCCAGCAGTTTGACGGTTACGACAGGAGGGAATGAGCAGTTCCTC. Translated, it gives CASSLTVTTGGNEQFL.

This clonotype was seen only a few times. A much larger clone lies one base from this, so it may be a read error. This chain joins TRBV7-9 and TRBJ2-3; perhaps TRBD1 as D (6 bases). The length of the CDR3 is 11 residues. Trimming stripped 3 bases from V and 13 bases from J, with 11 bases between. Germline CDR1 is SEHNR and CDR2 is FQNEAQ (reference sequence). The CDR3 loop is CASSLGAEEYF. As DNA, the CDR3 is TGTGCCAGCAGCTTGGGGGCTGAGGAGTATTTT.

Concerning this clonotype itself: The junction departs from the called germline gene at one end, perhaps through a read error. The V and J genes are TRBV25-1 and TRBJ2-2; the D gene is possibly TRBD2 (5 bases). This CDR3 spans 17 amino acids. CDR1 and CDR2 from the germline V gene are MGHDK and SYGVNS. CDR3 amino acids: CASSGRIIGLVTGELFF. DNA of the CDR3: TGTGCCAGCAGTGGACGAATTATCGGGTTGGTCACCGGGGAGCTGTTTTTC.

This clonotype was recorded a few times. The V call is TRBV10-3, the J call TRBJ2-7; the D gene is possibly TRBD2 (5 bases). Trimming took off 10 bases at V and 6 bases at J, with 19 bases between the two ends. Germline V gene lookup returns CDR1 ENHRY and CDR2 SYGVKD. This CDR3 region has 13 residues. Written as DNA, the CDR3 is TGTGCCACCTCCGGACTGGGCTTTGGCGAGCAGTACTTC. This codes for CATSGLGFGEQYF.

The chain joins TRBV20-1 to TRBJ1-5; 10 positions agree with TRBD1. Germline V gene lookup returns CDR1 DFQATT and CDR2 SNEGSKA (reference sequence). The trim removed 4 bases at V and 4 bases at J, leaving 7 bases unmatched. The CDR3 extends over 15 amino acids. The CDR3 DNA sequence: TGCAGTGCTACCGGGACAGGGGATGGAAATCAGCCCCAGCATTTT. It translates to CSATGTGDGNQPQHF.

This sequence joins TRBV19 and TRBJ1-5, with D maybe TRBD1 (5 bases). Trimming pared 6 bases from V and 4 bases from J, leaving 13 bases between. CDR1 is LNHDA and CDR2 is SQIVND in the germline V gene (reference sequence). The CDR3 length is 14 residues. CDR3 amino acids: CASSTGAGNQPQHF. The CDR3, as DNA: TGTGCCAGTAGCACAGGAGCGGGTAATCAGCCCCAGCATTTT.

This rearrangement joins TRBV19 to TRBJ1-5, with TRBD1 matching 9 bases. This CDR3 is built from 12 residues. Looked up from germline, CDR1 is LNHDA and CDR2 is SQIVND (reference sequence). The V gene end was trimmed by 10 bases and the J gene end by 4 bases; junction bases not matched to a gene: 2. The CDR3, as DNA: TGTGCCACAGGGACAGGGAATCAGCCCCAGCATTTT. Translation: CATGTGNQPQHF.

The rearrangement joins TRBV19 to TRBJ2-7, with 7 bases matching TRBD1. CDR3 length: 15 amino acids. V shed 5 bases and J 2 bases; nucleotides not matched to a gene: 9. Germline-derived CDR1 and CDR2 are LNHDA and SQIVND (reference sequence). In DNA form, the CDR3 reads TGTGCCAGTAGTGAAGGGACAGCAGTTGCCTACGAGCAGTACTTC. Protein product: CASSEGTAVAYEQYF.

The rearrangement uses TRBV7-3 and TRBJ2-1; 11 bases fit TRBD2. The CDR3 is 16 residues long. After removal of 4 bases from V and 8 bases from J, the junction contained 10 bases not matched to a gene. CDR1 SGHTA and CDR2 FQGTGA come from the germline V gene. The CDR3 is CASSWGLAVLRDEQFF. Written as DNA, the CDR3 is TGTGCCAGCAGCTGGGGACTAGCGGTCCTTCGCGATGAGCAGTTCTTC.

The V and J genes are TRBV2 and TRBJ1-1; a weak D match, TRBD1 (6 bases). Per germline, CDR1 SNHLY and CDR2 FYNNEI. This CDR3 has 12 amino acids. V gave up 3 bases and J gave up 6 bases, with 8 bases separating them. The CDR3 nucleotides are TGTGCCAGCAGTGATTCAGGGGCTGAAGCTTTCTTT. Encoded protein: CASSDSGAEAFF.

This chain uses TRBV24-1 with TRBJ1-5; a possible D gene is TRBD1 (5 bases). CDR1 and CDR2 (germline): KGHDR, SFDVKD. Trimming removed 9 bases from V and 0 bases from J, with 11 bases in between. This CDR3 is 14 amino acids long. The CDR3 here is CATAGPLSNQPQHF. Here the CDR3 DNA reads TGTGCCACCGCGGGGCCACTTAGCAATCAGCCCCAGCATTTT.

The chain carries TRBV7-2 and TRBJ1-6, with TRBD1 identical over 7 bases. Unmatched junction bases numbered 4, after V lost 8 bases and J lost 6 bases. Germline CDR1 SGHTA, CDR2 FQGNSA. The CDR3 has 13 amino acids. This CDR3 is CASAGTVNSPLHF. The DNA of the CDR3 is TGTGCCAGCGCCGGGACAGTTAATTCACCCCTCCACTTT.

The chain recombines TRBV2 with TRBJ1-1, with D perhaps TRBD1 (5 bases). V was pared by 9 bases and J by 3 bases, with 17 bases between. Per germline, CDR1 SNHLY and CDR2 FYNNEI. The length of the CDR3 is 14 residues. The CDR3 DNA sequence: TGTGCCAGAGGGGTAGCAGGACTATACACTGAAGCTTTCTTT. Translating it yields CARGVAGLYTEAFF.

The rearrangement links TRBV7-2 to TRBJ1-2; D remains ambiguous. CDR1 is SGHTA, CDR2 FQGNSA, per germline. V was trimmed by 6 bases and J by 0 bases, leaving 8 bases between them. This CDR3 is 13 amino acids long. The CDR3 sequence: CASRPASNYGYTF. CDR3 in DNA: TGTGCCAGCAGGCCAGCCTCTAACTATGGCTACACCTTC.

The chain recombines TRBV11-2 with TRBJ1-2, with D uncertain. The CDR3 loop spans 14 amino acids. The V gene lost 2 bases and the J gene lost 4 bases, with 11 bases spanning the gap. Germline V gene lookup returns CDR1 SGHAT and CDR2 FQNNGV. The CDR3 DNA reads TGTGCCAGCAGCTTACTTTCTTTTTCCTATGGCTACACCTTC. Protein: CASSLLSFSYGYTF.

This rearrangement joins TRBV29-1 to TRBJ2-7; 12 bases line up with TRBD1. Trimming took 4 bases from V and 6 from J; bases not matched to a gene: 4. The germline V gene encodes CDR1 SQVTM and CDR2 ANQGSEA. This CDR3 comprises 13 residues. The CDR3 region has the DNA TGCAGCGTTGGCGGGACAGGGGGCGGCGAGCAGTACTTC. It is translated as CSVGGTGGGEQYF.

This clonotype has only one observation. V gene TRBV20-1 combines with J gene TRBJ2-7; unclear D gene. Germline-derived CDR1 and CDR2 are DFQATT and SNEGSKA (reference sequence). The CDR3 consists of 12 residues. V lost 4 bases to trimming and J lost 2 bases, with 9 bases between them. The CDR3 nucleotides read TGCAGTGCTAATGGGGTCGCCTACGAGCAGTACTTC. This codes for CSANGVAYEQYF.

The rearrangement joins TRBV10-3 to TRBJ1-2; the D gene is possibly TRBD1 (6 bases). CDR1 and CDR2 from the germline V gene are ENHRY and SYGVKD. The CDR3 consists of 14 residues. The germline V and J ends were trimmed by 4 bases and 4 bases, with 13 bases remaining between them. CDR3 protein: CAISGTGLSYGYTF. DNA of the CDR3: TGTGCCATCAGTGGAACAGGGCTCTCCTATGGCTACACCTTC.

This sequence joins TRBV7-3 and TRBJ1-1; the D is unclear. Trimming pared 1 base from V and 3 bases from J, leaving 9 bases between. Germline CDR1 SGHTA, CDR2 FQGTGA. CDR3 length: 14 amino acids. The CDR3 DNA sequence: TGTGCCAGCAGCTTAAACGGCGGCGACACTGAAGCTTTCTTT. The encoded protein is CASSLNGGDTEAFF.

V gene TRBV20-1 combines with J gene TRBJ2-5; D unclear. Germline V gene lookup returns CDR1 DFQATT and CDR2 SNEGSKA (reference sequence). Trimming removed 6 bases from V and 1 base from J, with 15 bases in between. The CDR3 has 14 amino acids. The CDR3 loop is CSAQELGSQETQYF. CDR3 nucleotide sequence: TGCAGTGCCCAAGAGCTGGGCAGCCAAGAGACCCAGTACTTC.

J is TRBJ1-4 and V is TRBV20-1; TRBD1 aligns across 7 bases. The ends lost 5 bases at V and 5 bases at J; junction bases unmatched: 8. This CDR3 is built from 14 residues. Germline V gives CDR1 DFQATT, CDR2 SNEGSKA (reference sequence). The CDR3 loop is CSALNRGGNEKLFF. CDR3 in DNA: TGCAGTGCTCTAAACAGGGGTGGCAATGAAAAACTGTTTTTT.

This clonotype was counted many times. The chain joins TRBV7-9 to TRBJ1-1; D remains unclear. The V and J ends lost 5 bases and 11 bases respectively, with 15 bases between them. CDR1 is SEHNR, CDR2 FQNEAQ, per germline (reference sequence). CDR3 length: 12 amino acids. CDR3 residues: CASSLGGANAFF. The CDR3 region has the DNA TGTGCCAGCAGCCTCGGCGGAGCGAACGCTTTCTTT.

This clonotype was seen once. The rearrangement uses TRBV5-1 and TRBJ2-5; D is unresolved. Germline V gene data show CDR1 as SGHRS and CDR2 as YFSETQ. This CDR3 region has 11 residues. Trimming left V 4 bases short and J 5 bases short, with 6 bases between. The CDR3 DNA is TGCGCCAGCAGCGCGCGGGAGACCCAGTACTTC. Protein: CASSARETQYF.

This clonotype was counted once. The chain combines TRBV14 with TRBJ1-1; D remains unclear. Germline CDR1 is SGHDN and CDR2 is FVKESK. The V end was cut by 0 bases, the J end by 3 bases, with 2 bases between. CDR3 length: 12 residues. The DNA for the CDR3 is TGTGCCAGCAGCCAAGATCACACTGAAGCTTTCTTT. Its protein product is CASSQDHTEAFF.

The chain has TRBV6-5 and TRBJ1-2; 9 bases agree with TRBD1. Germline trimming cut 0 bases from V and 6 bases from J; bases unmatched to any gene: 5. The germline CDR1 and CDR2 sequences are MNHEY and SVGAGI. The CDR3 totals 15 residues. In DNA form, the CDR3 reads TGTGCCAGCAGTTACTCCCCGGACAGGGGAAATGGCTACACCTTC. Protein product: CASSYSPDRGNGYTF.

The V gene is TRBV12-3 or TRBV12-4, the J gene TRBJ1-6; no definite D call. V lost 5 bases to trimming and J lost 14 bases, with 13 bases between them. The CDR3 consists of 12 residues. The chain's CDR3 is CASSPTAWTLHF. CDR3 bases: TGTGCCAGCAGTCCGACTGCGTGGACCCTCCACTTT.

V usage is TRBV20-1 and J usage is TRBJ2-3, with D uncertain. The length of the CDR3 is 14 residues. From germline, CDR1 is DFQATT and CDR2 SNEGSKA (reference sequence). The germline V and J ends were trimmed by 0 bases and 1 base, with 8 bases remaining between them. CDR3 coding DNA: TGCAGTGCTAGAGATGCGGAACGCACAGATACGCAGTATTTT. Translation gives CSARDAERTDTQYF.

This chain links TRBV12-3 or TRBV12-4 with TRBJ2-3; 7 bases align to TRBD2. This CDR3 spans 14 amino acids. V lost 5 bases and J lost 8; bases outside the gene matches: 10. CDR3 sequence: CASSLYGLEGTQYF. CDR3 nucleotide sequence: TGTGCCAGCAGTCTCTACGGACTAGAAGGTACGCAGTATTTT.